This passage covers 24 T cell receptor beta chains from one sample sequenced in a study of CD8 T cells in Susac syndrome. Roughly 0.45 to 1 ug RNA was reverse transcribed with random hexamers. TCRdb reanalysed the immunoSEQ multiplex PCR reads using MiXCR and keeps one entry per CDR3 protein. Of about 66,000 distinct CDR3 sequences listed, over 85% are singletons. The sample consisted of CD8+ T cells from PBMCs. The receptors derive from a human donor with multiple sclerosis.

The rearrangement uses TRBV11-2 and TRBJ2-3; tentative D call: TRBD2 (5 bases). Germline-derived CDR1 and CDR2 are SGHAT and FQNNGV. The CDR3 spans 14 residues. V lost 5 bases and J lost 2, with 11 bases in between. The CDR3 region has the DNA TGTGCCAGCAGCCCTGGACTCCTCACAGATACGCAGTATTTT. Protein sequence: CASSPGLLTDTQYF.

The rearrangement joins TRBV11-2 to TRBJ2-5; D assignment may be TRBD1 or TRBD2 (5 bases each). The CDR3 is 18 amino acids. Trimming took off 5 bases at V and 4 bases at J, with 26 bases between the two ends. The germline V gene has CDR1 SGHAT and CDR2 FQNNGV. CDR3 sequence reads: CASSPPPPGLRVGETQYF. The CDR3 DNA reads TGTGCCAGCAGCCCCCCTCCCCCGGGGCTGAGGGTCGGAGAGACCCAGTACTTC. The variable domain in full, with the rest retrieved from reference TRBV11-2 and TRBJ2-5, is EAGVAQSPRYKIIEKRQSVAFWCNPISGHATLYWYQQILGQGPKLLIQFQNNGVVDDSQLPKDRFSAERLKGVDSTLKIQPAKLEDSAVYLCASSPPPPGLRVGETQYFGPGTRLLVL.

The chain combines TRBV2 with TRBJ2-2; D gene unclear. This CDR3 is built from 14 residues. CDR1 is SNHLY, CDR2 FYNNEI, per germline. V was trimmed by 6 bases and J by 0 bases, leaving 8 bases between them. The CDR3 reads CASRQSSNTGELFF. CDR3 DNA: TGTGCCAGCAGACAGAGTTCGAACACCGGGGAGCTGTTTTTT.

V is TRBV27 and J is TRBJ2-6; the D call may be TRBD1 or TRBD2 (5 bases each). Germline CDR1 MNHEY, CDR2 SMNVEV (reference sequence). The CDR3 spans 18 residues. V lost 3 bases to trimming and J lost 2 bases, with 17 bases between them. CDR3 loop: CASSFGGGETAGANVLTF. CDR3 DNA: TGTGCCAGCAGTTTTGGTGGGGGAGAGACTGCTGGGGCCAACGTCCTGACTTTC.

The chain joins TRBV27 to TRBJ2-1; TRBD2 might be the D (6 bases). Germline V CDR1 and CDR2: MNHEY, SMNVEV (reference sequence). The V and J ends lost 2 bases and 0 bases respectively, with 11 bases between them. This CDR3 has 16 residues. This CDR3 is CASSLRAGSSYNEQFF. CDR3 in DNA: TGTGCCAGCAGTTTAAGGGCGGGGAGCTCCTACAATGAGCAGTTCTTC.

The rearrangement links TRBV6-2 or TRBV6-3 to TRBJ1-1; no definite D call. Germline V gene data show CDR1 as MNHEY and CDR2 as SVGEGT. V was shortened by 0 bases and J by 4 bases, with 6 bases between the two germline ends. CDR3 length: 13 amino acids. CDR3 region: CASSYSTPTEAFF. In nucleotides, the CDR3 is TGTGCCAGCAGTTACTCCACACCCACTGAAGCTTTCTTT.

This clonotype was observed a single time. The CDR3 DNA is TGTGCCAGCAGCCCCTTAGTGGGCTCCTACGAGCAGTACTTC. The encoded protein is CASSPLVGSYEQYF. The rearrangement joins TRBV6-6 to TRBJ2-7, with unresolved D. The V and J ends lost 6 bases and 0 bases respectively, with 12 bases between them. Germline CDR1 is MNHNY and CDR2 is SVGAGI (reference sequence). This CDR3 is built from 14 residues.

The gene calls are TRBV2 and TRBJ1-2; D uncertain. Deletions cut 1 base from V and 4 bases from J, with 7 bases between. The CDR3 sequence is 13 residues long. Germline assignment: CDR1 SNHLY and CDR2 FYNNEI. The DNA for the CDR3 is TGTGCCAGCAGTGAAGAGGCAGTCTATGGCTACACCTTC. It encodes CASSEEAVYGYTF.

The chain has TRBV2 and TRBJ2-4; D is possibly TRBD2 (6 bases). Looked up from germline, CDR1 is SNHLY and CDR2 is FYNNEI. The CDR3 consists of 17 residues. Deletions cut 1 base from V and 0 bases from J, with 13 bases between. The CDR3 region has the DNA TGTGCCAGCAGTGAAGTCGCGACTAGGGGAGCCAAAAACATTCAGTACTTC. Amino acid sequence: CASSEVATRGAKNIQYF.

The sample holds one count of this clonotype. J is TRBJ2-7 and V is TRBV29-1; D gene uncertain. Germline V gene sequence: CDR1 SQVTM, CDR2 ANQGSEA. The V and J ends lost 6 bases and 4 bases respectively, with 13 bases between them. This CDR3 region has 12 residues. This CDR3 is CSVESRAYEQYF. The CDR3 bases are TGCAGCGTAGAAAGTCGCGCGTACGAGCAGTACTTC.

CDR3 amino acids: CASSQLPPGTAFGNEQFF. The CDR3 region has the DNA TGTGCCAGCAGCCAGCTCCCCCCGGGGACGGCCTTCGGCAATGAGCAGTTCTTC. V is TRBV4-2 and J is TRBJ2-1; tentatively, D is TRBD1 or TRBD2 (5 bases each). Germline V gene sequence: CDR1 LGHNA, CDR2 YNFKEQ. Trimming stripped 3 bases from V and 6 bases from J, with 24 bases between. This CDR3 comprises 18 residues.

The chain links TRBV7-3 to TRBJ2-1, with D uncertain. The length of the CDR3 is 13 residues. The germline gives CDR1 SGHTA, CDR2 FQGTGA. The V and J ends lost 8 bases and 1 base respectively, with 9 bases between them. The CDR3 nucleotides are TGTGCCAGCCAAGCGCGGTCCTACAATGAGCAGTTCTTC. This translates into CASQARSYNEQFF. Drawing the rest from reference TRBV7-3 and TRBJ2-1, the complete variable domain is GAGVSQTPSNKVTEKGKYVELRCDPISGHTALYWYRQSLGQGPEFLIYFQGTGAADDSGLPNDRFFAVRPEGSVSTLKIQRTERGDSAVYLCASQARSYNEQFFGPGTRLTVL.

The chain carries TRBV4-1 and TRBJ1-1; D is ambiguous. CDR3 size: 15 residues. The germline V and J ends were trimmed by 0 bases and 2 bases, with 10 bases remaining between them. Looked up from germline, CDR1 is MGHRA and CDR2 is YSYEKL. The CDR3 DNA is TGCGCCAGCAGCCAAGATGAAGGGATAAACACTGAAGCTTTCTTT. As protein: CASSQDEGINTEAFF.

The V and J genes are TRBV29-1 and TRBJ2-1; weak D call: TRBD2 (6 bases). Trimming stripped 5 bases from V and 7 bases from J, with 15 bases between. This CDR3 spans 13 amino acids. Germline CDR1 is SQVTM and CDR2 is ANQGSEA. The CDR3 nucleotides are TGCAGCGTTCTAACGGGAGTTATGAATGAGCAGTTCTTC. This gives the protein CSVLTGVMNEQFF.

J is TRBJ2-7 and V is TRBV20-1; a weak D match, TRBD1 (6 bases). The CDR3 spans 15 residues. Trimming took 1 base from V and 3 from J, leaving 16 bases between them. Germline CDR1 and CDR2: DFQATT and SNEGSKA (reference sequence). The CDR3 sequence is CSARVRGSSLYEQYF. The CDR3 DNA follows: TGCAGTGCTAGAGTCAGGGGATCGTCCCTCTACGAGCAGTACTTC.

This chain connects TRBV19 to TRBJ2-3; D ambiguous. CDR3 size: 14 residues. The ends were cut back, 1 base at V and 1 base at J, with 6 bases in the middle. Germline lookup yields CDR1 LNHDA and CDR2 SQIVND (reference sequence). CDR3 region: CASSIAQRTDTQYF. CDR3 nucleotide sequence: TGTGCCAGTAGTATAGCACAGCGCACAGATACGCAGTATTTT.

The chain employs TRBV28 and TRBJ1-5; D is perhaps TRBD1 (6 bases). Germline CDR1 reads MDHEN; CDR2 reads SYDVKM. V shed 3 bases and J shed 2 bases, with 20 bases lying between them. CDR3 length: 18 residues. The CDR3, as DNA: TGTGCCAGCAGTTTTCCGGGGCAGGGGATTCTCGGCAATCAGCCCCAGCATTTT. It specifies CASSFPGQGILGNQPQHF.

This chain uses TRBV13 with TRBJ2-7, with TRBD2 identical over 8 bases. Germline-derived CDR1 and CDR2 are PRHDT and FYEKMQ (reference sequence). CDR3 length: 13 residues. With V trimmed by 5 bases and J by 2 bases, 2 bases remained unmatched. The CDR3 loop reads CASSVAGTYEQYF. The DNA of the CDR3 is TGTGCCAGCAGCGTAGCGGGAACCTACGAGCAGTACTTC. The full variable domain, in which reference TRBV13 and TRBJ2-7 provide the parts outside the CDR3, is AAGVIQSPRHLIKEKRETATLKCYPIPRHDTVYWYQQGPGQDPQFLISFYEKMQSDKGSIPDRFSAQQFSDYHSELNMSSLELGDSALYFCASSVAGTYEQYFGPGTRLTVT.

In its sample, this clonotype was seen once. This chain connects TRBV12-3 or TRBV12-4 to TRBJ2-5; TRBD1 might be the D (6 bases). The CDR3 is made up of 16 amino acids. V was cut by 7 bases and J by 4 bases, with 22 bases left in between. Here the CDR3 reads CASTLGVQPRGETQYF. The CDR3 DNA follows: TGTGCCAGCACCCTTGGGGTCCAGCCCAGGGGAGAGACCCAGTACTTC.

The chain combines TRBV28 with TRBJ2-3, with 14 bases aligning to TRBD2. J lost 1 base, V lost 7 bases, and 7 bases had no gene match. CDR1 is MDHEN, CDR2 SYDVKM, per germline. The CDR3 has 17 amino acids. The DNA for the CDR3 is TGTGCCAGCACCACCGGGACTAGCGGGGGTGGCACAGATACGCAGTATTTT. This codes for CASTTGTSGGGTDTQYF.

The chain joins TRBV12-3 or TRBV12-4 to TRBJ2-3, with 10 bases identical to TRBD2. The CDR3 spans 14 residues. V lost 4 bases to trimming and J lost 4 bases; unmatched junction nucleotides: 2. The CDR3 protein is CASSSSGSADTQYF. The CDR3 DNA reads TGTGCCAGCAGTTCTAGCGGGAGCGCAGATACGCAGTATTTT.

The genes are TRBV27 and TRBJ2-2, with TRBD1 as a possible D gene (5 bases). The CDR3 length is 13 residues. Germline-derived CDR1 and CDR2 are MNHEY and SMNVEV (reference sequence). Trimming pared 4 bases from V and 3 bases from J, leaving 6 bases between. The CDR3 DNA is TGTGCCAGCAGTTCCAGGGACACCGGGGAGCTGTTTTTT. This gives the protein CASSSRDTGELFF.

The rearrangement joins TRBV7-9 to TRBJ1-2; D may be TRBD1 (5 bases). Germline V gene sequence: CDR1 SEHNR, CDR2 FQNEAQ (reference sequence). This CDR3 spans 13 amino acids. V gave up 5 bases and J gave up 8 bases, with 15 bases separating them. The CDR3 loop is CASSTRDDGGYTF. CDR3 in DNA: TGTGCCAGCAGCACCCGGGACGACGGAGGCTACACCTTC.

The chain couples TRBV27 to TRBJ1-1; no reliable D call. The CDR3 runs 13 residues. The germline gives CDR1 MNHEY, CDR2 SMNVEV (reference sequence). Trimming took 4 bases from V and 3 from J, leaving 9 bases between them. The CDR3 DNA follows: TGTGCCAGCAGTTCCACCTCGGACACTGAAGCTTTCTTT. As protein: CASSSTSDTEAFF.